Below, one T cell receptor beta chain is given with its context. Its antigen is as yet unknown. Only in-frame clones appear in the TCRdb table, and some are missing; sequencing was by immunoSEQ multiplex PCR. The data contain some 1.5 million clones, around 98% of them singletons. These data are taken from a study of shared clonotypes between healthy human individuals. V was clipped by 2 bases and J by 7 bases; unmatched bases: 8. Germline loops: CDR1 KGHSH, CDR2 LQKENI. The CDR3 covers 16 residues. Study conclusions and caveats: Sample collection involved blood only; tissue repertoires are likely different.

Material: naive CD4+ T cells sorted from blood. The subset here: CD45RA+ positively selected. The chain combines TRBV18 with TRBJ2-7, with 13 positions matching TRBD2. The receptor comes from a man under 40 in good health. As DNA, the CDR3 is TGTGCCAGCTCACCAGGACTAGCGGGAGTCTTGGGGGAGCAGTACTTC. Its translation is CASSPGLAGVLGEQYF.